This passage covers 27 T cell receptor beta chains from one sample sequenced in a study of T cell responses to AZD1222 COVID-19 vaccine. Repertoires were generated with immunoSEQ multiplex PCR, while TCRdb's copy carries only in-frame clones and drops some. The sample yields about 150,000 clones, 85% to 95% seen once. The sample in question was peripheral blood, obtained 28 days after the second AZD1222 dose. The origin of the receptors is an adult who received the AZD1222 COVID-19 vaccine.

The rearrangement links TRBV11-2 to TRBJ1-1; no clear D. V gave up 5 bases and J gave up 4 bases, with 17 bases separating them. The CDR3 has 15 residues. Germline V CDR1 and CDR2: SGHAT, FQNNGV. CDR3 in DNA: TGTGCCAGCAGCCCCTCTCTAAGTGGAGGCACTGAAGCTTTCTTT. Encoded protein: CASSPSLSGGTEAFF.

The chain carries TRBV6-5 and TRBJ2-3; either TRBD1 or TRBD2 may supply D (6 bases each). Germline V CDR1 and CDR2: MNHEY, SVGAGI. The ends were cut back, 11 bases at V and 2 bases at J, with 14 bases in the middle. The CDR3 has 13 residues. CDR3 loop: CALWGANTDTQYF. DNA of the CDR3: TGTGCCCTGTGGGGGGCAAACACAGATACGCAGTATTTT.

The rearrangement uses TRBV28 and TRBJ2-7; tentative D call: TRBD1 (6 bases). Trimming shortened V by 8 bases and J by 6 bases, and 17 bases separated the two germline ends. This CDR3 contains 13 residues. Germline V gene lookup returns CDR1 MDHEN and CDR2 SYDVKM. Here the CDR3 DNA reads TGTGCCAGCTCAGAGGGGGTTTTAAGCGAGCAGTACTTC. It yields the protein CASSEGVLSEQYF.

This sequence joins TRBV6-6 and TRBJ1-1; D is unresolved. V lost 6 bases to trimming and J lost 4 bases, with 12 bases between them. CDR1 MNHNY and CDR2 SVGAGI come from the germline V gene (reference sequence). There are 13 residues in the CDR3. The CDR3 protein is CASRPDGVTEAFF. CDR3 bases: TGTGCCAGCAGACCAGACGGGGTCACTGAAGCTTTCTTT.

The V call is TRBV5-6, the J call TRBJ1-1; D remains unclear. CDR1 and CDR2 (germline): SGHDT, YYEEEE. V shed 2 bases and J shed 4 bases, with 3 bases lying between them. The CDR3 sequence is 11 residues long. The chain's CDR3 is CASSFSTEAFF. CDR3 sequence (DNA): TGTGCCAGCAGCTTCTCCACTGAAGCTTTCTTT. Full variable domain (outside the CDR3, taken from reference TRBV5-6 and TRBJ1-1): DAGVTQSPTHLIKTRGQQVTLRCSPKSGHDTVSWYQQALGQGPQFIFQYYEEEERQRGNFPDRFSGHQFPNYSSELNVNALLLGDSALYLCASSFSTEAFFGQGTRLTVV.

This chain links TRBV2 with TRBJ2-7, with D hard to call. The CDR3 has 11 residues. CDR1 and CDR2 from the germline V gene are SNHLY and FYNNEI. Trimming took off 8 bases at V and 6 bases at J, with 11 bases between the two ends. The CDR3 loop reads CASDTIGEQYF. For the CDR3, the DNA is TGTGCCAGCGATACTATAGGCGAGCAGTACTTC. Looking up the rest from reference TRBV2 and TRBJ2-7 gives the full variable domain: EPEVTQTPSHQVTQMGQEVILRCVPISNHLYFYWYRQILGQKVEFLVSFYNNEISEKSEIFDDQFSVERPDGSNFTLKIRSTKLEDSAMYFCASDTIGEQYFGPGTRLTVT.

The chain links TRBV29-1 to TRBJ1-1; no clear D. The CDR3 is made up of 14 amino acids. The V end was cut by 2 bases, the J end by 0 bases, with 10 bases between. CDR1 SQVTM and CDR2 ANQGSEA come from the germline V gene. In nucleotides, the CDR3 is TGCAGCGTTGAACCGTCGGGGATGAACACTGAAGCTTTCTTT. Encoded protein: CSVEPSGMNTEAFF.

A remark on this clone: Other DNA variants within this sample encode the same CDR3. J is TRBJ1-1 and V is TRBV19, with 11 nucleotides matching TRBD1. There are 15 residues in the CDR3. Germline trimming cut 6 bases from V and 8 bases from J; bases unmatched to any gene: 11. Germline CDR1 reads LNHDA; CDR2 reads SQIVND (reference sequence). The CDR3 DNA follows: TGTGCCAGTAGCACTATGGACAGGGGGCCCACCGAAGCTTTCTTT. Translation gives CASSTMDRGPTEAFF. The variable domain in full, completed from reference TRBV19 and TRBJ1-1, reads DGGITQSPKYLFRKEGQNVTLSCEQNLNHDAMYWYRQDPGQGLRLIYYSQIVNDFQKGDIAEGYSVSREKKESFPLTVTSAQKNPTAFYLCASSTMDRGPTEAFFGQGTRLTVV.

The chain couples TRBV24-1 to TRBJ1-1; D is uncertain. V dropped 5 bases and J dropped 11 bases, with 11 bases sitting between them. Per the germline V gene, CDR1 is KGHDR and CDR2 is SFDVKD. The CDR3 sequence is 11 residues long. For the CDR3, the DNA is TGTGCCACCAGTGTGGGTGGCGGGGCTTTCTTT. Protein product: CATSVGGGAFF.

The V and J genes are TRBV2 and TRBJ1-5, with TRBD1 matching over 7 bases. There are 15 residues in the CDR3. Germline CDR1 SNHLY, CDR2 FYNNEI. V lost 3 bases and J lost 2; bases outside the gene matches: 4. CDR3 in amino acids: CASSDDRVGNQPQHF. DNA for the CDR3: TGTGCCAGCAGTGACGACAGGGTGGGCAATCAGCCCCAGCATTTT.

This clone was seen only once. This chain links TRBV9 with TRBJ2-5, with D tentatively TRBD1 or TRBD2 (6 bases each). Germline CDR1 and CDR2: SGDLS and YYNGEE. V dropped 0 bases and J dropped 4 bases, with 16 bases sitting between them. This CDR3 contains 16 residues. Here the CDR3 DNA reads TGTGCCAGCAGCGTAGGTCATTACGGGGGCGGAGAGACCCAGTACTTC. Protein: CASSVGHYGGGETQYF.

The gene calls are TRBV2 and TRBJ1-5, with 7 bases identical to TRBD1. V shed 7 bases and J 7 bases; nucleotides not matched to a gene: 13. This CDR3 is built from 15 residues. Germline V gives CDR1 SNHLY, CDR2 FYNNEI. CDR3 bases: TGTGCCAGCATTAGGGGGACAGCTTCGGGACAGCCCCAGCATTTT. Encoded protein: CASIRGTASGQPQHF.

The chain has TRBV7-3 and TRBJ2-2; D is ambiguous. Germline assignment: CDR1 SGHTA and CDR2 FQGTGA. V lost 2 bases and J lost 2, with 6 bases in between. The CDR3 has 14 residues. The CDR3 protein is CASSLGGNTGELFF. DNA of the CDR3: TGTGCCAGCAGCTTAGGCGGCAACACCGGGGAGCTGTTTTTT.

This rearrangement joins TRBV5-1 to TRBJ1-4, with 8 bases that match TRBD1. CDR1 and CDR2 from the germline V gene are SGHRS and YFSETQ. This CDR3 region has 14 residues. V trimming: 3 bases; J trimming: 5 bases; junction bases outside the gene matches: 3. The CDR3 DNA sequence: TGCGCCAGCAGCTCGGGGGACAGGAATGAAAAACTGTTTTTT. It specifies CASSSGDRNEKLFF.

The chain is built from TRBV25-1 and TRBJ2-7; possibly TRBD1 or TRBD2 for D (5 bases each). The V and J ends lost 6 bases and 4 bases respectively, with 22 bases between them. From germline, CDR1 is MGHDK and CDR2 SYGVNS. This CDR3 comprises 16 residues. The CDR3 coding sequence is TGTGCCAGCAGACCCCGGACCGGGACGGGGAAATACGAGCAGTACTTC. This codes for CASRPRTGTGKYEQYF.

The chain recombines TRBV28 with TRBJ2-7, with TRBD1 matching over 8 bases. CDR1 and CDR2 from the germline V gene are MDHEN and SYDVKM. The ends lost 5 bases at V and 3 bases at J; junction bases unmatched: 6. CDR3 size: 14 residues. CDR3 protein: CASSPGGWSYEQYF. For the CDR3, the DNA is TGTGCCAGCAGTCCAGGGGGCTGGAGCTACGAGCAGTACTTC.

This rearrangement joins TRBV15 to TRBJ1-4; the D gene is possibly TRBD1 (5 bases). Germline V gene data show CDR1 as LNHNV and CDR2 as YYDKDF (reference sequence). The CDR3 is made up of 17 amino acids. Trimming left V 3 bases short and J 0 bases short, with 14 bases between. The CDR3 bases are TGTGCCACCAGCAGGTTGGGGGGAGCAGCAACTAATGAAAAACTGTTTTTT. Translating gives CATSRLGGAATNEKLFF.

V usage is TRBV18 and J usage is TRBJ2-7; 8 bases agree with TRBD2. CDR1 and CDR2 (germline): KGHSH, LQKENI. This CDR3 has 18 amino acids. Germline trimming cut 4 bases from V and 0 bases from J; bases unmatched to any gene: 14. This CDR3 is CASSLETVLTSGSYEQYF. The CDR3 nucleotides are TGTGCCAGCTCACTAGAAACAGTGTTAACTAGCGGCTCCTACGAGCAGTACTTC.

The gene calls are TRBV28 and TRBJ1-2; 9 bases fit TRBD1. Germline loops: CDR1 MDHEN, CDR2 SYDVKM. V was clipped by 5 bases and J by 4 bases; unmatched bases: 8. The CDR3 sequence is 15 residues long. The DNA for the CDR3 is TGTGCCAGCAGTCAGATACAGGGGGCGAGCTATGGCTACACCTTC. Protein: CASSQIQGASYGYTF.

The chain is built from TRBV20-1 and TRBJ1-1; D ambiguous. CDR1 DFQATT and CDR2 SNEGSKA come from the germline V gene (reference sequence). CDR3 size: 11 residues. Trimming stripped 6 bases from V and 2 bases from J, with 7 bases between. This CDR3 is CSAYRNTEAFF. The CDR3 nucleotides read TGCAGTGCATACAGAAACACTGAAGCTTTCTTT.

The chain has TRBV15 and TRBJ1-1; the D gene is possibly TRBD1 (5 bases). Trimming took 5 bases from V and 7 from J, leaving 17 bases between them. The germline CDR1 and CDR2 sequences are LNHNV and YYDKDF (reference sequence). There are 14 residues in the CDR3. The CDR3: CATSWGFVADEAFF. CDR3 nucleotides: TGTGCCACCAGCTGGGGCTTCGTGGCCGATGAAGCTTTCTTT.

The V call is TRBV4-1, the J call TRBJ1-4; the D gene is possibly TRBD1 (6 bases). The CDR3 contains 17 residues. CDR1 is MGHRA, CDR2 YSYEKL, per germline. The germline V and J ends were trimmed by 1 base and 5 bases, with 17 bases remaining between them. CDR3 DNA: TGCGCCAGCAGCCAAGGGTCCACAGGGAAGGTGAATGAAAAACTGTTTTTT. This encodes CASSQGSTGKVNEKLFF.

The V and J genes are TRBV29-1 and TRBJ1-4, with D maybe TRBD1 (5 bases). Trimming took off 7 bases at V and 4 bases at J, with 16 bases between the two ends. Germline V gene lookup returns CDR1 SQVTM and CDR2 ANQGSEA. This CDR3 is 14 amino acids long. The CDR3 spells CSAVRDQDNEKLFF. For the CDR3, the DNA is TGCAGCGCCGTCCGGGACCAAGATAATGAAAAACTGTTTTTT.

The gene calls are TRBV19 and TRBJ1-2; D is possibly TRBD1 (5 bases). This CDR3 region has 12 residues. The germline gives CDR1 LNHDA, CDR2 SQIVND (reference sequence). V lost 7 bases, J lost 3 bases, and 9 bases lay in between. The CDR3 coding sequence is TGTGCCAGTACGCCGGGGGACTATGGCTACACCTTC. Translated, it gives CASTPGDYGYTF. The complete variable domain, with remaining parts taken from reference TRBV19 and TRBJ1-2, reads DGGITQSPKYLFRKEGQNVTLSCEQNLNHDAMYWYRQDPGQGLRLIYYSQIVNDFQKGDIAEGYSVSREKKESFPLTVTSAQKNPTAFYLCASTPGDYGYTFGSGTRLTVV.

The chain is built from TRBV30 and TRBJ2-3, with 7 bases fitting TRBD2. V gave up 5 bases and J gave up 4 bases; unmatched junction bases: 9. CDR3 length: 14 amino acids. Per the germline V gene, CDR1 is GTSNPN and CDR2 is SVGIG (reference sequence). CDR3: CAWGRTSRADTQYF. DNA of the CDR3: TGTGCCTGGGGTAGGACTAGTCGGGCAGATACGCAGTATTTT.

The chain couples TRBV19 to TRBJ1-1; D may be TRBD1 (6 bases). Per the germline V gene, CDR1 is LNHDA and CDR2 is SQIVND (reference sequence). This CDR3 is built from 15 residues. The V and J ends lost 3 bases and 4 bases respectively, with 15 bases between them. Written as DNA, the CDR3 is TGTGCCAGTAGTATGGGGGGCAGCTTGTTCACTGAAGCTTTCTTT. It specifies CASSMGGSLFTEAFF.

This chain uses TRBV6-4 with TRBJ2-6; no clear D gene. Trimming took 5 bases from V and 3 from J, leaving 8 bases between them. Germline lookup yields CDR1 MRHNA and CDR2 SNTAGT. The CDR3 runs to 14 residues. CDR3 amino acids: CASSLEFGANVLTF. The CDR3 DNA reads as TGTGCCAGCAGTTTAGAGTTTGGGGCCAACGTCCTGACTTTC.